The 6 T cell receptor beta chains reported below all come from one sample, sequenced in a study of blood T cell repertoires in COVID-19. The data were produced by immunoSEQ multiplex PCR, yet TCRdb's version contains in-frame clones alone and is incomplete. The data hold over 150,000 clones, with more than 70% observed a single time. Sequencing was done on a sample of peripheral blood. All receptors come from a man aged 45 to 65 who had recovered from COVID-19.

This CDR3 reads CASSGRTGGSSPLHF. The DNA for the CDR3 is TGTGCCAGCAGCGGGAGGACAGGGGGCAGTTCACCCCTCCACTTT. The V and J genes are TRBV9 and TRBJ1-6, with 11 positions matching TRBD1. This CDR3 is 15 amino acids long. CDR1 is SGDLS, CDR2 YYNGEE, per germline. The junction had 5 bases not matched to a gene; V was cut back by 3 bases and J by 9 bases. Supplemented by reference TRBV9 and TRBJ1-6, the full variable domain reads DSGVTQTPKHLITATGQRVTLRCSPRSGDLSVYWYQQSLDQGLQFLIQYYNGEERAKGNILERFSAQQFPDLHSELNLSSLELGDSALYFCASSGRTGGSSPLHFGNGTRLTVT.

The chain couples TRBV9 to TRBJ1-2, with D maybe TRBD1 (5 bases). CDR3 length: 15 amino acids. CDR1 is SGDLS and CDR2 is YYNGEE in the germline V gene. The V end lost 0 bases, the J end lost 2 bases, and 11 bases lay between the germline ends. The CDR3 is CASSVGGRGNYGYTF. In DNA, the CDR3 is TGTGCCAGCAGCGTAGGTGGGCGGGGCAACTATGGCTACACCTTC.

J is TRBJ2-7 and V is TRBV5-5; 11 nucleotides line up with TRBD1. J gave up 9 bases and V 4 bases, and 6 bases lay outside the gene matches. There are 13 residues in the CDR3. Germline V gene lookup returns CDR1 SGHKS and CDR2 YYEKEE (reference sequence). CDR3 DNA: TGTGCCAGCAGCACCGGGACAGGGGGTTGGCAGTACTTC. Translating it yields CASSTGTGGWQYF.

The V gene is TRBV5-1, the J gene TRBJ1-2; D gene ambiguous. In germline, CDR1 is SGHRS, CDR2 YFSETQ. This CDR3 spans 13 amino acids. The V and J ends lost 7 bases and 4 bases respectively, with 14 bases between them. The CDR3 here is CASYGAGIYGYTF. The CDR3 DNA sequence: TGCGCCAGCTACGGAGCGGGAATCTATGGCTACACCTTC.

V and J are TRBV13 and TRBJ1-1; the match to TRBD1 covers 7 bases. Trimming cost V 4 bases and J 4 bases; bases outside gene matches: 3. The CDR3 runs to 13 residues. Germline CDR1 and CDR2: PRHDT and FYEKMQ (reference sequence). The CDR3 coding sequence is TGTGCCAGCAGCTCGCCAGGGGGCACTGAAGCTTTCTTT. This translates into CASSSPGGTEAFF.

V gene TRBV29-1 combines with J gene TRBJ1-1; TRBD1 might be the D (5 bases). Germline-derived CDR1 and CDR2 are SQVTM and ANQGSEA. CDR3 length: 15 residues. V was trimmed by 7 bases and J by 1 base, leaving 19 bases between them. The CDR3 DNA reads as TGCAGCGCACAAGGTGGGGGGACGAGGAACACTGAAGCTTTCTTT. Translating it yields CSAQGGGTRNTEAFF. The variable domain in full, completed from reference TRBV29-1 and TRBJ1-1, reads SAVISQKPSRDICQRGTSLTIQCQVDSQVTMMFWYRQQPGQSLTLIATANQGSEATYESGFVIDKFPISRPNLTFSTLTVSNMSPEDSSIYLCSAQGGGTRNTEAFFGQGTRLTVV.